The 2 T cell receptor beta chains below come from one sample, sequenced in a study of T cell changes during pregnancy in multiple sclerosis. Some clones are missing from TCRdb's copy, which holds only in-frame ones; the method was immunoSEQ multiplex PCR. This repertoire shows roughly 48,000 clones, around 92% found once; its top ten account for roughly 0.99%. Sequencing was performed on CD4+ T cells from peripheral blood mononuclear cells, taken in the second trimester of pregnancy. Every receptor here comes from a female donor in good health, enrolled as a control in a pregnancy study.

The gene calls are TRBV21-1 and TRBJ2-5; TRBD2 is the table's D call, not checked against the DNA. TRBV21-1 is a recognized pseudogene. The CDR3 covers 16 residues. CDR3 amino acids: CASSNTSGGLQETQYF. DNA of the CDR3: TGTGCCAGCAGCAACACTAGCGGGGGCCTTCAAGAGACCCAGTACTTC.

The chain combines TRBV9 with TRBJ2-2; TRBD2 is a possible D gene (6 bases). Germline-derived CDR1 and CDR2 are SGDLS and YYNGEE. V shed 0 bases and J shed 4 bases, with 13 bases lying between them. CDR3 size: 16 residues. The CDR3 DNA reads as TGTGCCAGCAGCGTAGACGGGAGAGTAGGCACCGGGGAGCTGTTTTTT. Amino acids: CASSVDGRVGTGELFF.